The next 28 T cell receptor beta chains were all read from a single sample in a study of cytomegalovirus exposure and HLA in healthy donors. 13 Jbeta primers and 60 Vbeta primers were used for the PCR. TCRdb's table, derived via immunoSEQ multiplex PCR, lists solely in-frame clones and lacks some. The sample has approximately 300,000 clones, approximately 85% seen once. Specimen: PBMCs. These TCRs come from a middle-aged woman in good health and CMV-seropositive.

V is TRBV7-4 and J is TRBJ2-7; D is unresolved. Trimming cost V 1 base and J 0 bases, with 10 bases left between them. Germline V lookup: CDR1 SGHVT, CDR2 SQSDAQ. The CDR3 is made up of 15 amino acids. CDR3 nucleotide sequence: TGTGCCAGCAGCTTAGTCAGTGGCTTCTCCTACGAGCAGTACTTC. It yields the protein CASSLVSGFSYEQYF.

In this sample, this clone turned up once. The V call is TRBV5-6, the J call TRBJ1-1; no definite D call. With 2 bases removed from V and 0 bases from J, the gap between germline ends came to 11 bases. CDR1 SGHDT and CDR2 YYEEEE come from the germline V gene. The CDR3 has 15 amino acids. CDR3 DNA sequence: TGTGCCAGCAGCTTACCCCGAGTCCTGAACACTGAAGCTTTCTTT. Its translation: CASSLPRVLNTEAFF.

This chain uses TRBV27 with TRBJ2-1, with 11 bases aligning to TRBD2. The germline CDR1 and CDR2 sequences are MNHEY and SMNVEV (reference sequence). The CDR3 sequence is 15 residues long. The ends lost 8 bases at V and 1 base at J; junction bases unmatched: 4. The CDR3 nucleotides read TGTGCCAGCCGAGTAGCGGGAGGGTCCTACAATGAGCAGTTCTTC. Its protein product is CASRVAGGSYNEQFF.

In this sample, this clone turned up once. The chain combines TRBV6-1 with TRBJ2-7; D may be TRBD2 (6 bases). This CDR3 has 17 amino acids. Germline CDR1 and CDR2: MNHNS and SASEGT. Trimming took off 0 bases at V and 1 base at J, with 16 bases between the two ends. The CDR3 DNA sequence: TGTGCCAGCAGTGAAGCGGGGTTACGGGAGAGGTCCTACGAGCAGTACTTC. Its protein is CASSEAGLRERSYEQYF.

This chain links TRBV5-6 with TRBJ2-2; TRBD1 is a possible D gene (6 bases). The CDR3 runs 14 residues. Germline V gives CDR1 SGHDT, CDR2 YYEEEE. Deletions cut 1 base from V and 5 bases from J, with 9 bases between. DNA for the CDR3: TGTGCCAGCAGCTTGCCAGGGGAGACCGGGGAGCTGTTTTTT. This translates into CASSLPGETGELFF.

This chain uses TRBV11-3 with TRBJ2-3, with D possibly matching TRBD2 (6 bases). The CDR3 extends over 15 amino acids. The V end was cut by 3 bases, the J end by 1 base, with 11 bases between. From germline, CDR1 is SGHNT and CDR2 YENEEA. This CDR3 is CASSFGGDRTDTQYF. CDR3 nucleotide sequence: TGTGCCAGCAGCTTCGGCGGGGACCGCACAGATACGCAGTATTTT.

The chain couples TRBV11-2 to TRBJ1-2; the D gene is possibly TRBD1 (5 bases). The CDR3 covers 14 residues. The V and J ends lost 3 bases and 1 base respectively, with 9 bases between them. Germline-derived CDR1 and CDR2 are SGHAT and FQNNGV. Here the CDR3 reads CASSFAGGNYGYTF. In nucleotides, the CDR3 is TGTGCCAGCAGCTTTGCCGGGGGTAACTATGGCTACACCTTC. The full variable domain, rest sourced from reference TRBV11-2 and TRBJ1-2, is EAGVAQSPRYKIIEKRQSVAFWCNPISGHATLYWYQQILGQGPKLLIQFQNNGVVDDSQLPKDRFSAERLKGVDSTLKIQPAKLEDSAVYLCASSFAGGNYGYTFGSGTRLTVV.

The J gene is TRBJ2-7, the V gene TRBV28; a weak D match, TRBD2 (6 bases). V lost 6 bases and J 3 bases, leaving 12 bases between the germline ends. Per the germline V gene, CDR1 is MDHEN and CDR2 is SYDVKM. This CDR3 is built from 13 residues. Written as DNA, the CDR3 is TGTGCCAGCAGCCCGGGACTTCACTACGAGCAGTACTTC. Translating it yields CASSPGLHYEQYF.

V usage is TRBV4-1 and J usage is TRBJ1-5; D ambiguous. This CDR3 is built from 15 residues. V shed 4 bases and J shed 5 bases, with 15 bases lying between them. The germline V gene has CDR1 MGHRA and CDR2 YSYEKL. The CDR3, as DNA: TGCGCCAGCAGCCCCATCGGTATCGGGGATCAGCCCCAGCATTTT. It specifies CASSPIGIGDQPQHF.

Of note for this clone: An end of the junction differs from the germline gene, which may be a read error. The chain joins TRBV7-9 to TRBJ1-1, with D possibly matching TRBD1 (5 bases). This CDR3 contains 16 residues. From germline, CDR1 is SEHNR and CDR2 FQNEAQ (reference sequence). The CDR3 nucleotides read TGTTCCAGCAGCCACGACTGGGACCCGCGGGAGACTGAAGCTTTCTTT. It codes for CSSSHDWDPRETEAFF. The full variable domain, its missing parts supplied by reference TRBV7-9 and TRBJ1-1, is DTGVSQNPRHKITKRGQNVTFRCDPISEHNRLYWYRQTLGQGPEFLTYFQNEAQLEKSRLLSDRFSAERPKGSFSTLEIQRTEQGDSAMYLCSSSHDWDPRETEAFFGQGTRLTVV.

This clone was counted only a few times. The chain uses TRBV27 and TRBJ2-3; possibly TRBD1 for D (6 bases). The CDR3 length is 18 residues. With 3 bases removed from V and 5 bases from J, the gap between germline ends came to 24 bases. Looked up from germline, CDR1 is MNHEY and CDR2 is SMNVEV (reference sequence). CDR3 coding DNA: TGTGCCAGCAGTTTCAGGGGTCTAGCCCTGGTAGGCGGAGATACGCAGTATTTT. It codes for CASSFRGLALVGGDTQYF.

This clone is a singleton in its sample. The chain is built from TRBV11-2 and TRBJ2-1, with 8 bases lining up with TRBD2. CDR3 size: 15 residues. J was trimmed by 3 bases and V by 1 base; bases with no gene match: 2. Germline V gene data show CDR1 as SGHAT and CDR2 as FQNNGV. The CDR3 DNA sequence: TGTGCCAGCAGCTTAGCCAGCGGGGGCTACAATGAGCAGTTCTTC. Its protein is CASSLASGGYNEQFF.

Concerning this clone: An end of the junction does not agree with germline; a read error may underlie this. J is TRBJ2-7 and V is TRBV7-9; D call uncertain. Germline CDR1 reads SEHNR; CDR2 reads FQNEAQ (reference sequence). CDR3 length: 11 amino acids. CDR3 protein: CSSSLFGEQYF. The DNA for the CDR3 is TGTTCCAGCAGCTTATTCGGGGAGCAGTACTTC.

The chain joins TRBV23-1 to TRBJ2-5; unclear D gene. TRBV23-1 is placed among ORFs of uncertain function. The CDR3 is 14 amino acids. Trimming took 2 bases from V and 3 from J, leaving 10 bases between them. CDR3 in amino acids: CASSQINREETQYF. CDR3 DNA: TGCGCCAGCAGTCAAATTAATCGGGAAGAGACCCAGTACTTC.

The V gene is TRBV15, the J gene TRBJ1-1, with TRBD1 identical over 7 bases. V lost 3 bases and J lost 3; bases outside the gene matches: 4. CDR1 is LNHNV and CDR2 is YYDKDF in the germline V gene (reference sequence). CDR3 size: 14 residues. In DNA, the CDR3 is TGTGCCACCAGCAGCAGGGGGAGTGACACTGAAGCTTTCTTT. Translated, it gives CATSSRGSDTEAFF.

The rearrangement uses TRBV5-4 and TRBJ2-1; 8 positions agree with TRBD1. The J segment lost 8 bases and the V segment lost 2 bases, leaving 15 bases of the junction unmatched. The CDR3 is 17 residues long. Germline V lookup: CDR1 SGHNT, CDR2 YYREEE (reference sequence). The chain's CDR3 is CASSFPRRTGHGDEQFF. The CDR3, as DNA: TGTGCCAGCAGCTTCCCTCGTAGGACAGGGCATGGCGATGAGCAGTTCTTC.

This clone was counted a few times. J is TRBJ2-2 and V is TRBV28, with D possibly matching TRBD2 (5 bases). The CDR3 has 13 residues. The germline V gene has CDR1 MDHEN and CDR2 SYDVKM. Trimming took off 8 bases at V and 2 bases at J, with 9 bases between the two ends. CDR3 in DNA: TGTGCCAGCCCTAGCCCCAACACCGGGGAGCTGTTTTTT. Amino acid sequence: CASPSPNTGELFF.

This clone was seen a few times. The rearrangement links TRBV11-3 to TRBJ2-1; 7 bases fit TRBD2. The CDR3 is made up of 14 amino acids. The junction had 8 bases not matched to a gene; V was cut back by 4 bases and J by 8 bases. The V gene's germline CDR1 is SGHNT and CDR2 YENEEA. The CDR3 sequence is CASSWGEGRDEQFF. CDR3 DNA sequence: TGTGCCAGCAGCTGGGGGGAGGGCCGGGATGAGCAGTTCTTC.

This chain uses TRBV28 with TRBJ2-7; D perhaps matches TRBD2 (6 bases). Looked up from germline, CDR1 is MDHEN and CDR2 is SYDVKM. V lost 5 bases and J 2 bases, leaving 13 bases between the germline ends. The CDR3 is 14 residues long. CDR3 nucleotide sequence: TGTGCCAGCAGTCTCGGAGGGTATGCCTACGAGCAGTACTTC. Amino acid sequence: CASSLGGYAYEQYF.

The chain recombines TRBV27 with TRBJ1-1; D is perhaps TRBD1 (6 bases). This CDR3 is built from 14 residues. The germline CDR1 and CDR2 sequences are MNHEY and SMNVEV (reference sequence). V was pared by 3 bases and J by 7 bases, with 15 bases between. The CDR3 loop is CASSFITGMGEAFF. The DNA for the CDR3 is TGTGCCAGCAGTTTTATTACAGGGATGGGTGAAGCTTTCTTT.

The chain uses TRBV5-1 and TRBJ2-1; D is undetermined. CDR3 length: 12 residues. Germline CDR1 SGHRS, CDR2 YFSETQ. V was trimmed by 2 bases and J by 7 bases, leaving 7 bases between them. CDR3 nucleotide sequence: TGCGCCAGCAGCTTACCCGGGAATGAGCAGTTCTTC. Protein: CASSLPGNEQFF.

This chain links TRBV15 with TRBJ2-1, with TRBD2 matching over 11 bases. With V trimmed by 5 bases and J by 6 bases, 9 bases remained unmatched. CDR1 is LNHNV and CDR2 is YYDKDF in the germline V gene (reference sequence). The CDR3 covers 16 residues. CDR3 region: CATSLGTSGSRNEQFF. The CDR3 nucleotides read TGTGCCACCAGCTTAGGAACTAGCGGGAGCCGCAATGAGCAGTTCTTC.

This clone has only one observation. The V call is TRBV28, the J call TRBJ1-4; tentative D call: TRBD1 (6 bases). The CDR3 consists of 17 residues. Trimming shortened V by 6 bases and J by 1 base, and 18 bases separated the two germline ends. The germline V gene encodes CDR1 MDHEN and CDR2 SYDVKM. CDR3 sequence: CASRTSLIQGTNEKLFF. The DNA of the CDR3 is TGTGCCAGCAGGACCTCCCTAATACAGGGAACTAATGAAAAACTGTTTTTT.

The chain carries TRBV5-1 and TRBJ1-2, with 9 positions matching TRBD1. The V and J ends lost 3 bases and 5 bases, in that order; junction bases with no gene match: 8. The CDR3 consists of 15 residues. Germline values: CDR1 SGHRS, CDR2 YFSETQ. CDR3 amino acids: CASSSLQGAQYGYTF. In DNA, the CDR3 is TGCGCCAGCAGCTCCCTACAGGGGGCTCAGTATGGCTACACCTTC.

This clone was observed a single time. The same CDR3 is also encoded by other DNA sequences in this sample. The genes are TRBV5-1 and TRBJ2-5; 7 nucleotides align to TRBD2. The CDR3 consists of 14 residues. Germline CDR1 and CDR2: SGHRS and YFSETQ. J gave up 2 bases and V 4 bases, and 5 bases lay outside the gene matches. CDR3 loop: CASSLGGGQETQYF. CDR3 bases: TGCGCCAGCAGCCTTGGGGGAGGGCAAGAGACCCAGTACTTC.

This clone appeared a few times. CDR3 in DNA: TGTGCCAGTAAGTCGACGGTAACAGGCGGGGAGCTGTTTTTT. This encodes CASKSTVTGGELFF. The chain recombines TRBV19 with TRBJ2-2; a possible D gene is TRBD1 (5 bases). Germline lookup yields CDR1 LNHDA and CDR2 SQIVND (reference sequence). V lost 7 bases and J 7 bases, leaving 16 bases between the germline ends. This CDR3 is built from 14 residues.

The chain joins TRBV5-6 to TRBJ2-2; 9 nucleotides line up with TRBD1. CDR3 length equals 16 residues. Germline V lookup: CDR1 SGHDT, CDR2 YYEEEE. The ends lost 1 base at V and 6 bases at J; junction bases unmatched: 7. This chain's CDR3 is CASSLPGTGMSGELFF. DNA of the CDR3: TGTGCCAGCAGCTTGCCCGGGACAGGGATGTCCGGGGAGCTGTTTTTT. Supplemented by reference TRBV5-6 and TRBJ2-2, the full variable domain reads DAGVTQSPTHLIKTRGQQVTLRCSPKSGHDTVSWYQQALGQGPQFIFQYYEEEERQRGNFPDRFSGHQFPNYSSELNVNALLLGDSALYLCASSLPGTGMSGELFFGEGSRLTVL.

This chain connects TRBV30 to TRBJ1-1; no firm D call. The V end lost 1 base, the J end lost 3 bases, and 12 bases lay between the germline ends. This CDR3 is 14 amino acids long. Germline V lookup: CDR1 GTSNPN, CDR2 SVGIG (reference sequence). CDR3 coding DNA: TGTGCCTGGAGTGCGGCCGCAGGCTACACTGAAGCTTTCTTT. Translating gives CAWSAAAGYTEAFF.